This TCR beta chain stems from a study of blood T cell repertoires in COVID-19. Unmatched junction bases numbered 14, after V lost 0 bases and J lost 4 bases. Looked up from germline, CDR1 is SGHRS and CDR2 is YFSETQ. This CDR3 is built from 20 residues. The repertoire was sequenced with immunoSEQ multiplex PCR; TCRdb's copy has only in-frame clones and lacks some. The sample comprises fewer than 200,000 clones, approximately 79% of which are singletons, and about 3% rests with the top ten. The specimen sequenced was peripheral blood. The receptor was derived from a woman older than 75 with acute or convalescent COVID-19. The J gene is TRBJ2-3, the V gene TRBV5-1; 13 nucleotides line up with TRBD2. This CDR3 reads CASSLAPRLAGGTPPDTQYF. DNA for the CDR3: TGCGCCAGCAGCTTGGCCCCGAGACTAGCGGGAGGAACTCCCCCAGATACGCAGTATTTT.